Following are 17 T cell receptor beta chains from one sample sequenced in a study of control samples from healthy donors and cancer patients. Generated by immunoSEQ multiplex PCR, the TCRdb table keeps only in-frame clones and is missing some. The profile shows approximately 100,000 clones, roughly 92% of them singletons. Sequenced input: blood. The receptors shown here come from a human donor in good health. The donor label of this sample is uncertain.

The chain has TRBV2 and TRBJ1-6; D is uncertain. This CDR3 contains 18 residues. Trimming removed 4 bases at V and 0 bases at J, with 16 bases between. The germline V gene has CDR1 SNHLY and CDR2 FYNNEI. The CDR3, as DNA: TGTGCCAGCAGTGCGTCCGGGTTCCCGAGCTCCTATAATTCACCCCTCCACTTT. Translating it yields CASSASGFPSSYNSPLHF.

The chain links TRBV19 to TRBJ2-7; D not resolved. The V and J ends lost 3 bases and 2 bases respectively, with 17 bases between them. The length of the CDR3 is 16 residues. Germline V gene sequence: CDR1 LNHDA, CDR2 SQIVND (reference sequence). The CDR3 coding sequence is TGTGCCAGTAGTATCTATTACACAGCATCCACCTACGAGCAGTACTTC. Protein sequence: CASSIYYTASTYEQYF.

The chain uses TRBV18 and TRBJ1-2; unclear D gene. The CDR3 extends over 13 amino acids. The V end was cut by 5 bases, the J end by 1 base, with 8 bases between. CDR1 and CDR2 from the germline V gene are KGHSH and LQKENI. CDR3 residues: CASSEGLNYGYTF. CDR3 coding DNA: TGTGCCAGCTCAGAGGGCCTTAACTATGGCTACACCTTC.

The CDR3 loop reads CASSPPAIMERNTIYF. The CDR3 nucleotides read TGTGCCAGCTCACCACCGGCTATAATGGAAAGAAACACCATATATTTT. V gene TRBV18 combines with J gene TRBJ1-3; D unclear. The CDR3 consists of 16 residues. Trimming cost V 0 bases and J 5 bases, with 14 bases left between them. Germline CDR1 KGHSH, CDR2 LQKENI.

The chain carries TRBV19 and TRBJ1-5, with D perhaps matching TRBD1 (5 bases). CDR1 is LNHDA, CDR2 SQIVND, per germline (reference sequence). The CDR3 is made up of 15 amino acids. The V end was cut by 3 bases, the J end by 0 bases, with 9 bases between. The CDR3 region is CASSIAGTSNQPQHF. The CDR3 bases are TGTGCCAGTAGTATTGCCGGGACTAGCAATCAGCCCCAGCATTTT.

This chain connects TRBV7-8 to TRBJ2-2, with D possibly TRBD1 on 5 matching bases. The V and J ends lost 6 bases and 7 bases respectively, with 12 bases between them. The CDR3 totals 13 residues. Per germline, CDR1 SGHVS and CDR2 FQNEAQ. The CDR3 sequence is CASSSAGYGELFF. CDR3 in DNA: TGTGCCAGCAGTTCCGCAGGGTACGGGGAGCTGTTTTTT.

The J gene is TRBJ1-1, the V gene TRBV5-1; a weak D match, TRBD1 (5 bases). V was trimmed by 0 bases and J by 3 bases, leaving 9 bases between them. The germline V gene has CDR1 SGHRS and CDR2 YFSETQ. The CDR3 covers 14 residues. The CDR3 nucleotides are TGCGCCAGCAGCTTGGGGGGGATCGACACTGAAGCTTTCTTT. Translated: CASSLGGIDTEAFF.

The rearrangement links TRBV5-6 to TRBJ1-5, with D perhaps TRBD1 (6 bases). CDR1 SGHDT and CDR2 YYEEEE come from the germline V gene. The CDR3 extends over 16 amino acids. Trimming shortened V by 1 base and J by 1 base, and 12 bases separated the two germline ends. The CDR3 loop reads CASSLNRAGSNQPQHF. The CDR3 coding sequence is TGTGCCAGCAGCTTGAACAGGGCGGGAAGCAATCAGCCCCAGCATTTT.

This clone showed up just once. The chain has TRBV5-1 and TRBJ2-1; D remains ambiguous. The CDR3 extends over 14 amino acids. V lost 6 bases and J lost 1, with 11 bases in between. Germline CDR1 and CDR2: SGHRS and YFSETQ. This CDR3 is CASTNGQSYNEQFF. The CDR3 DNA reads as TGCGCCAGCACAAATGGGCAGTCCTACAATGAGCAGTTCTTC.

The rearrangement links TRBV21-1 to TRBJ1-5. TRBV21-1 is a pseudogene locus. This CDR3 has 19 amino acids. This CDR3 is CASSPAFTETKYSNQPQHF. The CDR3 DNA follows: TGTGCCAGCAGCCCCGCTTTTACAGAGACTAAATATAGCAATCAGCCCCAGCATTTT.

The chain is built from TRBV9 and TRBJ2-1; 13 bases map to TRBD2. The CDR3 covers 14 residues. Germline CDR1 SGDLS, CDR2 YYNGEE. Trimming removed 7 bases from V and 7 bases from J; junction bases left unmatched: 5. CDR3 in amino acids: CASVGLAGNNEQFF. For the CDR3, the DNA is TGTGCCAGCGTGGGACTAGCGGGGAATAATGAGCAGTTCTTC.

The J gene is TRBJ2-5, the V gene TRBV4-2, with 9 bases fitting TRBD2. The CDR3 covers 16 residues. CDR1 LGHNA and CDR2 YNFKEQ come from the germline V gene. Trimming took 0 bases from V and 1 from J; bases not matched to a gene: 3. Here the CDR3 reads CASSQDEAGGQETQYF. CDR3 DNA sequence: TGTGCCAGCAGCCAAGACGAAGCGGGGGGCCAAGAGACCCAGTACTTC.

V and J are TRBV18 and TRBJ1-5, with 7 bases fitting TRBD1. Germline CDR1 reads KGHSH; CDR2 reads LQKENI. This CDR3 has 15 residues. J gave up 4 bases and V 4 bases, and 7 bases lay outside the gene matches. In DNA form, the CDR3 reads TGTGCCAGCTCACTTAACGGACAGGTAAATCAGCCCCAGCATTTT. Amino acid sequence: CASSLNGQVNQPQHF.

The chain has TRBV7-2 and TRBJ1-3, with D possibly being TRBD1 (5 bases). Trimming removed 2 bases at V and 3 bases at J, with 14 bases between. The CDR3 length is 16 residues. CDR1 and CDR2 (germline): SGHTA, FQGNSA. The CDR3, as DNA: TGTGCCAGCAGCTTAAGTTTGGGGGTGGGTGGAAACACCATATATTTT. It translates to CASSLSLGVGGNTIYF.

This sequence joins TRBV5-4 and TRBJ1-1, with 9 nucleotides matching TRBD1. Looked up from germline, CDR1 is SGHNT and CDR2 is YYREEE (reference sequence). The CDR3 extends over 15 amino acids. Trimming removed 4 bases from V and 6 bases from J; junction bases left unmatched: 10. CDR3 in amino acids: CASSGTGSSGAEAFF. The DNA for the CDR3 is TGTGCCAGCAGCGGGACAGGGTCCTCAGGTGCTGAAGCTTTCTTT.

V gene TRBV30 combines with J gene TRBJ1-1; D not resolved. The CDR3 extends over 14 amino acids. The germline CDR1 and CDR2 sequences are GTSNPN and SVGIG (reference sequence). Trimming left V 0 bases short and J 8 bases short, with 16 bases between. CDR3: CAWSVSRGTKEAFF. The CDR3 nucleotides read TGTGCCTGGAGTGTATCAAGAGGAACCAAGGAAGCTTTCTTT.

The chain uses TRBV12-3 or TRBV12-4 and TRBJ1-1, with D hard to call. V lost 6 bases and J lost 4, with 6 bases in between. This CDR3 contains 11 residues. The CDR3 DNA reads as TGTGCCAGCAGCGCGGCCACTGAAGCTTTCTTT. It encodes CASSAATEAFF.